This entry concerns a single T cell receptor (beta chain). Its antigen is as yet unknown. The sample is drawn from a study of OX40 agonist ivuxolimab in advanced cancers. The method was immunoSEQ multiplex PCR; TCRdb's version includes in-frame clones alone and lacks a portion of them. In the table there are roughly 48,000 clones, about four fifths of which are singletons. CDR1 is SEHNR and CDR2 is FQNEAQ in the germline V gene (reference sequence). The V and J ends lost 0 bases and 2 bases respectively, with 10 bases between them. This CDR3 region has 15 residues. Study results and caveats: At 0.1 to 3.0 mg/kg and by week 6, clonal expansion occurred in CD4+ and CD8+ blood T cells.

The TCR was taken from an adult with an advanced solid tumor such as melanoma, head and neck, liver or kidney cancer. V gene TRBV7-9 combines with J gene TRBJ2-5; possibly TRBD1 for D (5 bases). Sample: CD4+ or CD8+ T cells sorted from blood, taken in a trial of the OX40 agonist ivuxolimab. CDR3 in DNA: TGTGCCAGCAGCTTAGCAGGGGTAGGACAAGAGACCCAGTACTTC. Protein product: CASSLAGVGQETQYF.